This TCR beta chain was recorded in a study of spatial heterogeneity in lung cancer. Study-level background: Consistently, beta-chain sequences turned up in larger numbers than alpha-chain sequences did.

Time point in this sample: sample taken at primary tumor resection. TCRdb fed the 5' RACE reads into MiXCR, producing one record per CDR3 protein. The sample shows more than 60,000 distinct CDR3 sequences, roughly 6.4% of them seen only once. This clonotype came up many times. The CDR3 length is 13 residues. The germline V gene has CDR1 DFQATT and CDR2 SNEGSKA (reference sequence). Between the trimmed V and J ends, which lost 0 bases and 5 bases, there was a span of 10 bases. The chain carries TRBV20-1 and TRBJ1-1; D is ambiguous. The sequences come from PBMCs, collected at surgery. The clonotype comes from a female donor with early-stage non-small cell lung cancer. DNA for the CDR3: TGCAGTGCTAGAGATCCCCAACGGACTGAAGCTTTCTTT. This sequence encodes CSARDPQRTEAFF.